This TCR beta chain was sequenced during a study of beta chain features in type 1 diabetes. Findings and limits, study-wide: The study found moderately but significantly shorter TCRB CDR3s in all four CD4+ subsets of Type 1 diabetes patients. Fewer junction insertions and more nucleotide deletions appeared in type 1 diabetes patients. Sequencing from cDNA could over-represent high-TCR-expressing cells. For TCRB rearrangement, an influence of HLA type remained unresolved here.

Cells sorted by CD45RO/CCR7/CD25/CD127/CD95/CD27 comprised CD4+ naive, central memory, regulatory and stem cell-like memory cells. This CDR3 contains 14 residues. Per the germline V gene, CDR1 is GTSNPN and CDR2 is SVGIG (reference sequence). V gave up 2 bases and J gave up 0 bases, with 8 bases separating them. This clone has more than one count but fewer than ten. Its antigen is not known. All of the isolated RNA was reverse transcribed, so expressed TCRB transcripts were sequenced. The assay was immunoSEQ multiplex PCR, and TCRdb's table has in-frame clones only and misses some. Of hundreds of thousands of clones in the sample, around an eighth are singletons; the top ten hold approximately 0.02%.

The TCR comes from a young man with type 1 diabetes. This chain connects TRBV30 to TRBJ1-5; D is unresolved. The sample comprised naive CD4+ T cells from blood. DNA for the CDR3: TGTGCCTGGAGTATGCAGGTTAGCAATCAGCCCCAGCATTTT. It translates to CAWSMQVSNQPQHF. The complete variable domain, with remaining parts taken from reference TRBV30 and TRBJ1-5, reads SQTIHQWPATLVQPVGSPLSLECTVEGTSNPNLYWYRQAAGRGLQLLFYSVGIGQISSEVPQNLSASRPQDRQFILSSKKLLLSDSGFYLCAWSMQVSNQPQHFGDGTRLSIL.